This T cell receptor beta chain was profiled in a study of blood T cell repertoires in COVID-19. For the study at large: Some COVID-19 samples were acute and others convalescent; all came from the United States, Italy and Spain.

This clone was counted a single time. Some clones are missing from TCRdb's copy, which holds only in-frame ones; the method was immunoSEQ multiplex PCR. The sample includes tens of thousands of clones, around nine tenths of them seen just once. The TCR sequence derives from a man older than 75 with acute or convalescent COVID-19. Sequenced material: peripheral blood.

DNA of the CDR3: TGTGCCAGCAGTGTGGCGCGGACGACGGGGTACGAGCAGTACTTC. It translates to CASSVARTTGYEQYF. V is TRBV2 and J is TRBJ2-7, with D tentatively TRBD2 (5 bases). The CDR3 spans 15 residues. Deletions cut 4 bases from V and 4 bases from J, with 17 bases between. The germline gives CDR1 SNHLY, CDR2 FYNNEI.